Shown below are 5 T cell receptor beta chains from a single sample sequenced in a study of identical twins. MiXCR, run by TCRdb on the 5' RACE reads, gives a single entry per CDR3 protein. Here the sample spans roughly 480,000 distinct CDR3 sequences, 24% being singletons. This same sample was also taken into another study, of T cells expressing NK-cell markers.

Sequencing used CD4+ T cells sorted from blood. The receptors come from a young woman in good health.

This chain joins TRBV12-3 or TRBV12-4 and TRBJ1-1; D possibly corresponds to TRBD1 (5 bases). Trimming pared 5 bases from V and 5 bases from J, leaving 18 bases between. The CDR3 totals 15 residues. DNA for the CDR3: TGTGCCAGCAGTAGCCGGGGCCTAAGAGGGACTGAAGCTTTCTTT. Translated: CASSSRGLRGTEAFF.

In its sample, this clonotype was seen many times. The chain is built from TRBV9 and TRBJ2-7; D uncertain. From germline, CDR1 is SGDLS and CDR2 YYNGEE. This CDR3 spans 11 amino acids. The ends were cut back, 4 bases at V and 5 bases at J, with 7 bases in the middle. CDR3 coding DNA: TGTGCCAGCAGCTTAGCCGACGAGCAGTACTTC. Its protein is CASSLADEQYF.

This clonotype was counted a few times. The chain couples TRBV15 to TRBJ1-4, with TRBD1 matching 8 bases. The CDR3 is 14 residues long. Trimming at V came to 5 bases and at J to 5 bases, leaving 4 bases not matched to a gene. Looked up from germline, CDR1 is LNHNV and CDR2 is YYDKDF (reference sequence). CDR3 protein: CATSAGTGNEKLFF. The CDR3 region has the DNA TGTGCCACCAGCGCCGGGACAGGCAATGAAAAACTGTTTTTT.

The rearrangement links TRBV20-1 to TRBJ2-5; unclear D gene. V dropped 6 bases and J dropped 4 bases, with 15 bases sitting between them. The CDR3 runs 13 residues. Germline V gives CDR1 DFQATT, CDR2 SNEGSKA (reference sequence). CDR3 in DNA: TGCAGTGCGTCTCAGATACCGGGAGAGACCCAGTACTTC. Its protein is CSASQIPGETQYF.

In this sample, this clonotype turned up a few times. CDR3 region: CASSLAADSSYGYTF. For the CDR3, the DNA is TGCGCCAGCAGCTTGGCCGCGGACAGCTCCTATGGCTACACCTTC. The chain is built from TRBV5-1 and TRBJ1-2, with D perhaps TRBD1 (6 bases). The germline gives CDR1 SGHRS, CDR2 YFSETQ. The length of the CDR3 is 15 residues. V was shortened by 0 bases and J by 4 bases, with 13 bases between the two germline ends.